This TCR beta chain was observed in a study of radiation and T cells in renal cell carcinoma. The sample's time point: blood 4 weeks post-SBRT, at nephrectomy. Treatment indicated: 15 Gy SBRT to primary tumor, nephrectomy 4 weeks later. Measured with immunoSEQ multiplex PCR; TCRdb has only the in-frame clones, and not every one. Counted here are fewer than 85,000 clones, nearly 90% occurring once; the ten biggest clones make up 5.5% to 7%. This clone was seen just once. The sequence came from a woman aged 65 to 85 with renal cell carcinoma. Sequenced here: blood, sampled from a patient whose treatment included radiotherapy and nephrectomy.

For the CDR3, the DNA is TGTGCCAGCCTAGGGCTTCTGAACACTGAAGCTTTCTTT. Protein sequence: CASLGLLNTEAFF. V is TRBV5-4 and J is TRBJ1-1, with D unclear. Germline loops: CDR1 SGHNT, CDR2 YYREEE (reference sequence). This CDR3 contains 13 residues. Trimming took 7 bases from V and 0 from J, leaving 10 bases between them. Variable domain in full (rest from reference TRBV5-4 and TRBJ1-1): ETGVTQSPTHLIKTRGQQVTLRCSSQSGHNTVSWYQQALGQGPQFIFQYYREEENGRGNFPPRFSGLQFPNYSSELNVNALELDDSALYLCASLGLLNTEAFFGQGTRLTVV.